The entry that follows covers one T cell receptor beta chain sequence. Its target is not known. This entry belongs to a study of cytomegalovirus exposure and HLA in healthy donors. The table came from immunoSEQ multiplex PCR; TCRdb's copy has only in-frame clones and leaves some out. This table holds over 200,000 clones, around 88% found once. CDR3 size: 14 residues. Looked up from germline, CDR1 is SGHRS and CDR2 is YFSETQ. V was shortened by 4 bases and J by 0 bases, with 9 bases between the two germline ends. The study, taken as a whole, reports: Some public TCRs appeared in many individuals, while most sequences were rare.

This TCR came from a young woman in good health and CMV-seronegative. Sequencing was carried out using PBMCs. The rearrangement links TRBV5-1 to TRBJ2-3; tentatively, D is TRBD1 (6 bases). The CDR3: CASSLDRSTDTQYF. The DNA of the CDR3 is TGCGCCAGCAGCCTGGACAGAAGCACAGATACGCAGTATTTT.